This TCR beta chain was documented in a study of T-cell reconstitution after alpha-beta-depleted transplantation in children. Study-wide results and caveats: Recipient T cells and thymic progenitors that survived gave rise to the high TCRbeta diversity observed at day 60 in some patients. A year post-transplant, T-cell counts and diversity derived mostly from newly produced T cells. In patients about two months after transplant, alpha-beta T cells reportedly arose from several hundred expanded graft clones.

This clonotype was observed many times. What it binds is unknown. For TCRbeta, the library was prepared with unique molecular identifiers. TCRdb fed the PCR reads into MiXCR, producing one record per CDR3 protein. The table records about 300,000 distinct CDR3 sequences, around a tenth of them present only once. This TCR derives from a boy under two years old with acute myeloid leukemia, due to receive a stem cell transplant. The sequencing here drew on PBMCs, taken before TCRalphabeta/CD19-depleted stem cell transplant.

The CDR3 DNA reads TGTGCCAGCAGTTCCATAGCGGGAGGCGCTCTTGAGCAGTTCTTC. Residues: CASSSIAGGALEQFF. J is TRBJ2-1 and V is TRBV6-5; 10 nucleotides match TRBD2. The CDR3 consists of 15 residues. The V segment lost 4 bases and the J segment 9 bases; nucleotides outside the gene matches: 9. CDR1 is MNHEY, CDR2 SVGAGI, per germline.